This is a list of T cell receptor beta chains from one sample in a study of T cell responses to AZD1222 COVID-19 vaccine. Measured with immunoSEQ multiplex PCR; TCRdb has only the in-frame clones, and not every one. Here the sample spans fewer than 140,000 clones, approximately 87% being singletons. Sequencing was performed on peripheral blood, taken on day 0 of AZD1222 vaccination. The receptor set was obtained from an adult in good health. CDR3s include the opening cysteine and the closing phenylalanine or tryptophan. A D gene is named only where the DNA matches it firmly. Size is omitted from some rows. Given values are once, few, many or a class for expanded clones.

v_gene	abundance	j_gene	d_gene	CDR3nt	CDR3aa
TRBV5-6	.	TRBJ2-5	.	TGTGCCAGCAGCTTCACAGGGACCCACTGGGGAGAGACCCAGTACTTC	CASSFTGTHWGETQYF
TRBV28	.	TRBJ1-1	TRBD1	TGTGCCAGCAGAAAGGGGGCCTTGAACACTGAAGCTTTCTTT	CASRKGALNTEAFF
TRBV15	.	TRBJ2-1	.	TGTGCCACCAGGATAGCGGCCCTCAATGAGCAGTTCTTC	CATRIAALNEQFF
TRBV27	.	TRBJ2-1	TRBD2	TGTGCCAGCAGGTTTTTGGGTACTAGCGGTAACAATGAGCAGTTCTTC	CASRFLGTSGNNEQFF
TRBV18	.	TRBJ2-4	.	TGTGCCAGCTCACCACGCGGACGGGGAAAAAACATTCAGTACTTC	CASSPRGRGKNIQYF
TRBV3-1/TRBV3-2	.	TRBJ2-3	TRBD1	TGTGCCAGCAGCCAAAAGGACAGGTGCACAGATACGCAGTATTTT	CASSQKDRCTDTQYF
TRBV10-3	.	TRBJ2-7	TRBD1	TGTGCCATCGGGGGGACAGGGAATGTCGAGCAGTACTTC	CAIGGTGNVEQYF
TRBV30	.	TRBJ1-5	.	TGTGCCTCCGCGAAAGGTTTGGATCAGCCCCAGCATTTT	CASAKGLDQPQHF
TRBV6-5	.	TRBJ2-5	TRBD2	TGTGCCAGCAGATTGGGACTAGCCGAGACCCAGTACTTC	CASRLGLAETQYF
TRBV6-1	.	TRBJ1-6	TRBD1	TGTGCCAGCAGTGAAGCAGGGGGCCGTAATTCACCCCTCCACTTT	CASSEAGGRNSPLHF
TRBV7-2	.	TRBJ2-6	.	TGTGCCAGCAGCTCCAGGGGCTCTGGGGCCAACGTCCTGACTTTC	CASSSRGSGANVLTF
TRBV10-2	.	TRBJ1-5	.	TGCGCCAGCAACCCGGAGGTTGGGGGGGCACCCCAGCATTTT	CASNPEVGGAPQHF
TRBV6-5	.	TRBJ1-1	.	TGTGCCAGCAGCTATCTAGGGGGGGATGAAGCTTTCTTT	CASSYLGGDEAFF
TRBV30	.	TRBJ2-1	TRBD1	TGTGCCTGGAGAAAACAGGGGACGGGCGAGCAGTTCTTC	CAWRKQGTGEQFF
TRBV5-4	.	TRBJ2-7	TRBD1	TGTGCCAGCAGCTCCAAGACAGGGGGCAACGAGCAGTACTTC	CASSSKTGGNEQYF
TRBV28	.	TRBJ1-3	.	TGTGCCAGCAGGACCCGCTCTGGAAACACCATATATTTT	CASRTRSGNTIYF
TRBV18	.	TRBJ1-5	.	TGTGCCAGCTCACCAACAGGTGTAGGGCCCCAGCATTTT	CASSPTGVGPQHF
TRBV4-1	.	TRBJ1-2	.	TGCGCCAGCAGCCCGCAGGGTAACTATGGCTACACCTTC	CASSPQGNYGYTF
TRBV7-9	.	TRBJ1-2	.	TGTGCCAGCAGCTTAGGGTCCCTCTATGGCTACACCTTC	CASSLGSLYGYTF
TRBV6-5	.	TRBJ1-1	.	TGTGCCAGCAGTTGGACAGCCATGAACACTGAAGCTTTCTTT	CASSWTAMNTEAFF
TRBV9	.	TRBJ2-3	.	TGTGCCAGTGCGCTATGGGGGGGCACAGATACGCAGTATTTT	CASALWGGTDTQYF
TRBV6-1	.	TRBJ1-1	TRBD1	TGTGCCAGCAGTGGCCCCCCCGACAGGGATGTAAACACTGAAGCTTTCTTT	CASSGPPDRDVNTEAFF
TRBV7-2	few	TRBJ1-6	.	TGTGCCAGCAGCTTGGCAGGAAATTCACCCCTCCACTTT	CASSLAGNSPLHF
TRBV27	.	TRBJ2-3	.	TGTGCCAGCAGTTTGGGAGATACGCAGTATTTT	CASSLGDTQYF
TRBV5-1	.	TRBJ2-2	.	TGCGCCAGCAGCTTAATTGGGCCCGGGGAGCTGTTTTTT	CASSLIGPGELFF
TRBV3-1/TRBV3-2	.	TRBJ2-3	TRBD2	TGTGCCAGCAGCCTAATAGCGGGAGGAACAGATACGCAGTATTTT	CASSLIAGGTDTQYF
TRBV9	.	TRBJ2-2	TRBD2	TGTGCCAGCAGCGTAGCGGGACTAGCGGGAGGCGGACGAACCGGGGAGCTGTTTTTT	CASSVAGLAGGGRTGELFF
TRBV7-2	.	TRBJ1-3	.	TGTGCCAGCAGCACCCAGGGTAGGAACACCATATATTTT	CASSTQGRNTIYF
TRBV6-2/TRBV6-3	.	TRBJ1-5	.	TGTGCCAGCAGTTACTCCGGGGCCTCGGGACAGCCCCAGCATTTT	CASSYSGASGQPQHF
TRBV5-1	.	TRBJ2-2	.	TGCGCCAGCAGCTTGGATCGCCCGCGTGAGCTGTTTTTT	CASSLDRPRELFF
TRBV24-1	.	TRBJ2-7	TRBD2	TGTGCCACCAGTGAGGCGGGACTAGCGAAAGACGAGCAGTACTTC	CATSEAGLAKDEQYF
TRBV10-3	.	TRBJ2-7	.	TGTGCCATCAGTGAGTCTCCCACCCTGGAGCAGTACTTC	CAISESPTLEQYF
TRBV5-4	few	TRBJ2-1	TRBD1	TGTGCCAGCAGCTCACGGACAGGGACCTACAATGAGCAGTTCTTC	CASSSRTGTYNEQFF
TRBV27	.	TRBJ1-2	.	TGTGCCAGCAGTTTATCGGGGGGGACCGGCTACACCTTC	CASSLSGGTGYTF
TRBV5-1	.	TRBJ2-1	TRBD1	TGCGCCAGCAGCACCCAACAGGGGAATGAGCAGTTCTTC	CASSTQQGNEQFF
TRBV7-2	.	TRBJ2-2	.	TGTGCCAGCAGCTTAGAAAGACGCACCGGGGAGCTGTTTTTT	CASSLERRTGELFF
TRBV28	.	TRBJ2-7	TRBD1	TGTGCCAGCAATACTCGACAGGGACACTACGAGCAGTACTTC	CASNTRQGHYEQYF